The 5 T cell receptor beta chains below come from one sample, sequenced in a study of blood T cell repertoires in COVID-19. Profiled with immunoSEQ multiplex PCR; TCRdb holds only in-frame clones, not every one. Of approximately 97,000 clones in the sample, 70% to 90% were seen once. The sample comprised peripheral blood. The source is a human donor in a cohort sampled during active COVID-19.

This clone has a single count. V is TRBV29-1 and J is TRBJ1-1; 8 positions agree with TRBD1. Germline V lookup: CDR1 SQVTM, CDR2 ANQGSEA. The V and J ends lost 7 bases and 3 bases, in that order; junction bases with no gene match: 16. This CDR3 has 16 residues. CDR3 sequence reads: CSGAPGQDIFDTEAFF. The CDR3 coding sequence is TGCAGCGGAGCGCCGGGACAGGATATTTTTGACACTGAAGCTTTCTTT. Combining the CDR3 with reference TRBV29-1 and TRBJ1-1 gives the whole variable domain SAVISQKPSRDICQRGTSLTIQCQVDSQVTMMFWYRQQPGQSLTLIATANQGSEATYESGFVIDKFPISRPNLTFSTLTVSNMSPEDSSIYLCSGAPGQDIFDTEAFFGQGTRLTVV.

The rearrangement joins TRBV6-5 to TRBJ1-1; D may be TRBD1 (6 bases). CDR1 is MNHEY, CDR2 SVGAGI, per germline. V shed 6 bases and J shed 3 bases, with 14 bases lying between them. The CDR3 runs to 14 residues. The CDR3 loop reads CASRGHSGDTEAFF. CDR3 DNA sequence: TGTGCCAGCAGGGGACATTCTGGGGACACTGAAGCTTTCTTT.

V and J are TRBV5-5 and TRBJ2-3; a weak D match, TRBD2 (6 bases). V was pared by 2 bases and J by 6 bases, with 7 bases between. Germline V lookup: CDR1 SGHKS, CDR2 YYEKEE (reference sequence). The CDR3 loop spans 12 amino acids. CDR3 amino acids: CASSFGGDTQYF. The CDR3 DNA reads as TGTGCCAGCAGCTTTGGAGGGGATACGCAGTATTTT.

CDR3 nucleotide sequence: TGTGCCAGCAGTCCGCACGACAGCCTATATCCAGATACGCAGTATTTT. Its translation is CASSPHDSLYPDTQYF. V usage is TRBV27 and J usage is TRBJ2-3; D is possibly TRBD1 (5 bases). Trimming removed 5 bases at V and 4 bases at J, with 19 bases between. CDR1 and CDR2 (germline): MNHEY, SMNVEV (reference sequence). The CDR3 is 16 amino acids.

This rearrangement joins TRBV6-5 to TRBJ2-7, with D unresolved. Germline V lookup: CDR1 MNHEY, CDR2 SVGAGI. V dropped 5 bases and J dropped 4 bases, with 15 bases sitting between them. CDR3 length equals 14 residues. The CDR3 sequence: CASSPELPLYEQYF. CDR3 coding DNA: TGTGCCAGCAGTCCCGAGTTACCACTTTACGAGCAGTACTTC.